These 10 T cell receptor beta chains were all obtained from the same sample, sequenced in a study of blood T cells in healthy people across ages. A second PCR of roughly 7 to 11 cycles used a sample-barcoded 5' primer and a J-beta primer mix. MiXCR was run by TCRdb on the 5' RACE reads, yielding one entry per CDR3 protein. The table lists 550,000 to 750,000 distinct CDR3 sequences, 21% of them singletons. Specimen: blood. The receptors originated from a man aged 65-85 years in good health.

In this sample, this clonotype turned up a few times. The rearrangement links TRBV20-1 to TRBJ1-2; weak D call: TRBD1 (6 bases). The CDR3 is 14 residues long. Germline CDR1 DFQATT, CDR2 SNEGSKA (reference sequence). Trimming removed 6 bases from V and 4 bases from J, with 18 bases in between. CDR3 region: CSATTPQGGYGYTF. The CDR3 nucleotides are TGCAGTGCAACCACACCACAGGGAGGCTATGGCTACACCTTC.

The chain is built from TRBV5-1 and TRBJ2-3; 8 nucleotides match TRBD1. CDR1 and CDR2 from the germline V gene are SGHRS and YFSETQ. V was pared by 3 bases and J by 4 bases, with 10 bases of the junction left unmatched. The CDR3 has 16 residues. CDR3 region: CASSYGGGQAADTQYF. The CDR3 DNA is TGCGCCAGCAGCTACGGTGGGGGACAGGCTGCAGATACGCAGTATTTT.

This clonotype has a handful of counts. This sequence joins TRBV20-1 and TRBJ1-4; D is possibly TRBD1 (5 bases). Trimming took 5 bases from V and 0 from J, leaving 7 bases between them. The CDR3 covers 13 residues. Germline V gene sequence: CDR1 DFQATT, CDR2 SNEGSKA (reference sequence). The CDR3 reads CSAQQATNEKLFF. The CDR3 DNA sequence: TGCAGTGCTCAACAGGCAACTAATGAAAAACTGTTTTTT.

This clonotype was picked up a small number of times. The chain is built from TRBV7-8 and TRBJ2-1; D unresolved. V lost 3 bases, J lost 4 bases, and 10 bases lay in between. Germline values: CDR1 SGHVS, CDR2 FQNEAQ. CDR3 size: 14 residues. The CDR3 protein is CASSFLDGYNEQFF. The CDR3 DNA sequence: TGTGCCAGCAGCTTTTTGGACGGTTACAATGAGCAGTTCTTC.

In its sample, this clonotype was seen a few times. The rearrangement uses TRBV5-1 and TRBJ2-5; D might be TRBD1 (5 bases). Germline V gene data show CDR1 as SGHRS and CDR2 as YFSETQ. Trimming cost V 0 bases and J 2 bases, with 11 bases left between them. CDR3 size: 15 residues. DNA of the CDR3: TGCGCCAGCAGCTTGGGGGGCAGTACTCAAGAGACCCAGTACTTC. It codes for CASSLGGSTQETQYF.

This clonotype was observed a handful of times. This chain links TRBV4-1 with TRBJ2-7; 8 bases are shared with TRBD2. V shed 1 base, J shed 5 bases, and the junction held 7 bases outside the gene matches. The CDR3 extends over 15 amino acids. The germline V gene encodes CDR1 MGHRA and CDR2 YSYEKL. The CDR3 region has the DNA TGCGCCAGCAGCCAAGGAACGGGAGGGGGTCACGAGCAGTACTTC. Its translation is CASSQGTGGGHEQYF.

This clonotype was detected a few times. The chain has TRBV10-3 and TRBJ2-5, with D maybe TRBD2 (5 bases). The CDR3 extends over 14 amino acids. Germline V CDR1 and CDR2: ENHRY, SYGVKD. V was pared by 4 bases and J by 1 base, with 10 bases between. The CDR3 nucleotides read TGTGCCATCAGTGTGCGGCTAGCCCAAGAGACCCAGTACTTC. It translates to CAISVRLAQETQYF.

There are a few counts of this clonotype. The DNA for the CDR3 is TGTGCCAGCAGTTTATGGGCAGGGGGCATAAAAACTAGCGGCAATGAGCAGTTCTTC. Its translation: CASSLWAGGIKTSGNEQFF. The V gene is TRBV28, the J gene TRBJ2-1, with D possibly called TRBD1 or TRBD2 (8 bases each). V was trimmed by 0 bases and J by 6 bases, leaving 24 bases between them. CDR3 length: 19 amino acids. Germline CDR1 is MDHEN and CDR2 is SYDVKM. Using reference TRBV28 and TRBJ2-1 for the parts outside the CDR3, the full variable domain is DVKVTQSSRYLVKRTGEKVFLECVQDMDHENMFWYRQDPGLGLRLIYFSYDVKMKEKGDIPEGYSVSREKKERFSLILESASTNQTSMYLCASSLWAGGIKTSGNEQFFGPGTRLTVL.

The chain recombines TRBV20-1 with TRBJ1-3; no firm D call. This CDR3 is 15 amino acids long. Germline V lookup: CDR1 DFQATT, CDR2 SNEGSKA (reference sequence). Trimming pared 0 bases from V and 2 bases from J, leaving 11 bases between. CDR3 sequence reads: CSARDQAAPGNTIYF. The CDR3, as DNA: TGCAGTGCTAGAGATCAGGCAGCCCCTGGAAACACCATATATTTT.

This clonotype was counted only a few times. The chain links TRBV2 to TRBJ1-5; D not resolved. The V end lost 0 bases, the J end lost 7 bases, and 10 bases lay between the germline ends. CDR1 SNHLY and CDR2 FYNNEI come from the germline V gene. The CDR3 is 14 residues long. CDR3 DNA sequence: TGTGCCAGCAGTGAAGCTCAGACGCCACAGCCCCAGCATTTT. It translates to CASSEAQTPQPQHF.